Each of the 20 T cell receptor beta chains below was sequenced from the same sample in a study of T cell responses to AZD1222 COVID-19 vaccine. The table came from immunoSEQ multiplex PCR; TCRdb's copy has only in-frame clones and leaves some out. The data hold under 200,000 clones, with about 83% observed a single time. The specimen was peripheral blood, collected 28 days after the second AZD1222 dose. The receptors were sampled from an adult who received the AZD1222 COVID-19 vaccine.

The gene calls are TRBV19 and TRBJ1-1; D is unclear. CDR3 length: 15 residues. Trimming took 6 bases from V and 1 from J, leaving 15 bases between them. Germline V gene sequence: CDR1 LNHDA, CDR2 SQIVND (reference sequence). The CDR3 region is CASSPYLTGNTEAFF. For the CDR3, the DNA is TGTGCCAGTAGCCCCTATCTTACCGGGAACACTGAAGCTTTCTTT.

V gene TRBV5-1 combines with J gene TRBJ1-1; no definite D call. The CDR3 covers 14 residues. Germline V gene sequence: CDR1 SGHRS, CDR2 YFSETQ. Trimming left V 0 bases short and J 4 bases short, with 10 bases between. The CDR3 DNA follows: TGCGCCAGCAGCTTGGATCCGGGGAGCACTGAAGCTTTCTTT. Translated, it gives CASSLDPGSTEAFF. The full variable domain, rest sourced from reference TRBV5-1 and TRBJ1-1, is KAGVTQTPRYLIKTRGQQVTLSCSPISGHRSVSWYQQTPGQGLQFLFEYFSETQRNKGNFPGRFSGRQFSNSRSEMNVSTLELGDSALYLCASSLDPGSTEAFFGQGTRLTVV.

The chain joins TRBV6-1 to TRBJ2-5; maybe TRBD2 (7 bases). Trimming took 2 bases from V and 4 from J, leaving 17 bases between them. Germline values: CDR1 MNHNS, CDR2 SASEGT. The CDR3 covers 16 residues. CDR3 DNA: TGTGCCAGCAGTGAACTTGGCGGGGGCCGGAGAGAGACCCAGTACTTC. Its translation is CASSELGGGRRETQYF.

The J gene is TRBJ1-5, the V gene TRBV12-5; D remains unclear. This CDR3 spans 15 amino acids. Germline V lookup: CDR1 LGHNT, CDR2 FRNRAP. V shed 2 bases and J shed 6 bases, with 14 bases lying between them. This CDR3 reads CASGLTDGSVQPQHF. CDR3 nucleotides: TGTGCTAGTGGTTTGACTGACGGGTCGGTTCAGCCCCAGCATTTT.

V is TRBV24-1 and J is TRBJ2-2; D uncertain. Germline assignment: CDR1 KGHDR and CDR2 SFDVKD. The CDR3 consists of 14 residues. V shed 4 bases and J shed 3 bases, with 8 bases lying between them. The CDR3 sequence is CATSDRVHTGELFF. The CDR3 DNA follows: TGTGCCACCAGTGACCGGGTCCACACCGGGGAGCTGTTTTTT.

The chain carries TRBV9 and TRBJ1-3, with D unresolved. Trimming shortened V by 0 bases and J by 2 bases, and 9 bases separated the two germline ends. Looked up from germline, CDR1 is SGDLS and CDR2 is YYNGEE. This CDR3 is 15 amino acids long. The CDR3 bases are TGTGCCAGCAGCGTAGGGCAGGCGACTGGAAACACCATATATTTT. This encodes CASSVGQATGNTIYF.

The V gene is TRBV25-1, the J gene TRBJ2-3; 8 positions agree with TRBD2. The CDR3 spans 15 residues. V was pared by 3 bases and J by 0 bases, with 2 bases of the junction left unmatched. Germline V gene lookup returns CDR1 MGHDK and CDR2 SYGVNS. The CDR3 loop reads CASSDAGGSTDTQYF. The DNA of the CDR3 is TGTGCCAGCAGTGACGCGGGGGGTAGCACAGATACGCAGTATTTT. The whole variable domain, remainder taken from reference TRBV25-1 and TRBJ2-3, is EADIYQTPRYLVIGTGKKITLECSQTMGHDKMYWYQQDPGMELHLIHYSYGVNSTEKGDLSSESTVSRIRTEHFPLTLESARPSHTSQYLCASSDAGGSTDTQYFGPGTRLTVL.

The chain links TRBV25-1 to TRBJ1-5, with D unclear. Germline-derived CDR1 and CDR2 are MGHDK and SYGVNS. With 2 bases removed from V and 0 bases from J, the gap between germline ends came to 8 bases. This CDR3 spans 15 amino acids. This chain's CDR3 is CASSETVSSNQPQHF. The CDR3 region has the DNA TGTGCCAGCAGTGAAACAGTTAGTAGCAATCAGCCCCAGCATTTT.

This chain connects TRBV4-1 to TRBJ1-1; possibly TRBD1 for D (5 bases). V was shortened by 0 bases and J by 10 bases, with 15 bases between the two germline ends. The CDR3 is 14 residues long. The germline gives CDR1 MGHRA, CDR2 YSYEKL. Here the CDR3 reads CASSQDMVGTSAFF. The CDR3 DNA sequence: TGCGCCAGCAGCCAAGATATGGTCGGGACCTCAGCTTTCTTT.

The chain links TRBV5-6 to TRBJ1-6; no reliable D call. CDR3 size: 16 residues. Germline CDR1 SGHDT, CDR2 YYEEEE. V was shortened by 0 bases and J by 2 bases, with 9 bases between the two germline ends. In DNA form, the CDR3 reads TGTGCCAGCAGCTTGGGAGAGGGCACCTATAATTCACCCCTCCACTTT. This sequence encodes CASSLGEGTYNSPLHF.

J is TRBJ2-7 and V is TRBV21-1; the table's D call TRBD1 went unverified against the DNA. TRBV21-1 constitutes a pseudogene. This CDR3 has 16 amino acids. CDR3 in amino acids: CASSKLGARGPYEQYF. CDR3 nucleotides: TGTGCCAGCAGCAAACTTGGGGCCAGGGGTCCCTACGAGCAGTACTTC.

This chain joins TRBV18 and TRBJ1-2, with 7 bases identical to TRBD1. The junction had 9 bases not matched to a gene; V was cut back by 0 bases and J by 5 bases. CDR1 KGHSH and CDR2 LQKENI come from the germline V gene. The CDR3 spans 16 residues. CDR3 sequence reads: CASSPPSDRATYGYTF. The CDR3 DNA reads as TGTGCCAGCTCACCACCGAGCGACAGGGCTACGTATGGCTACACCTTC. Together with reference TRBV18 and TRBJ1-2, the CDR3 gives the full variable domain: NAGVMQNPRHLVRRRGQEARLRCSPMKGHSHVYWYRQLPEEGLKFMVYLQKENIIDESGMPKERFSAEFPKEGPSILRIQQVVRGDSAAYFCASSPPSDRATYGYTFGSGTRLTVV.

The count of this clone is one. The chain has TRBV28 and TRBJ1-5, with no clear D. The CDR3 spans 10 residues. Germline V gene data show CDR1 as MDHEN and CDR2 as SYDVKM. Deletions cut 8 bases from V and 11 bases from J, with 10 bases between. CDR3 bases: TGTGCCAGCGGCCTATCAGCCCAGCATTTT. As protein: CASGLSAQHF. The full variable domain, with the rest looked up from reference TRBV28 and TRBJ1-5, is DVKVTQSSRYLVKRTGEKVFLECVQDMDHENMFWYRQDPGLGLRLIYFSYDVKMKEKGDIPEGYSVSREKKERFSLILESASTNQTSMYLCASGLSAQHFGDGTRLSIL.

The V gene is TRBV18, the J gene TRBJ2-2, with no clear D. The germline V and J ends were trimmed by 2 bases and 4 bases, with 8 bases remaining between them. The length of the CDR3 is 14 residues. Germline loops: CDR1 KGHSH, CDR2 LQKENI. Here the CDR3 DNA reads TGTGCCAGCTCACCAGCAGCGACCACCGGGGAGCTGTTTTTT. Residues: CASSPAATTGELFF.

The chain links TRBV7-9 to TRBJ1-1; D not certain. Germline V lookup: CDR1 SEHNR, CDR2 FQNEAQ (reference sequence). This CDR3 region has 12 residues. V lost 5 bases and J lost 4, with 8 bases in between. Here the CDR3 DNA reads TGTGCCAGCAGCCCCGGTGGCACTGAAGCTTTCTTT. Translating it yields CASSPGGTEAFF.

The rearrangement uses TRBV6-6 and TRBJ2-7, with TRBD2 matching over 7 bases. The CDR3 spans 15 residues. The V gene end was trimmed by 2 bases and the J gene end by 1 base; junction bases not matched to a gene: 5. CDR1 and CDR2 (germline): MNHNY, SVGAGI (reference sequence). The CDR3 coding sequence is TGTGCCAGCAGTTACCGTCGACTAGCATCCTACGAGCAGTACTTC. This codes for CASSYRRLASYEQYF.

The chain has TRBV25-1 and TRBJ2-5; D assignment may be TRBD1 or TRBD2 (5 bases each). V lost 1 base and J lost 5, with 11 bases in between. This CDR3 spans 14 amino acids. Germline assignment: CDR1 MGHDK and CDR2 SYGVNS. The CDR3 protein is CASSELGWDETQYF. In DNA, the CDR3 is TGTGCCAGCAGTGAATTAGGGTGGGACGAGACCCAGTACTTC.

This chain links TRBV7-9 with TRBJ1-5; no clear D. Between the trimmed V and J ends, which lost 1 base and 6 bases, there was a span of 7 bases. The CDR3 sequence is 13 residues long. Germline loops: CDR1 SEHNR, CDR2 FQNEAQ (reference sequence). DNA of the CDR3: TGTGCCAGCAGCTTAGAGGGCGGTCAGCCCCAGCATTTT. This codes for CASSLEGGQPQHF.

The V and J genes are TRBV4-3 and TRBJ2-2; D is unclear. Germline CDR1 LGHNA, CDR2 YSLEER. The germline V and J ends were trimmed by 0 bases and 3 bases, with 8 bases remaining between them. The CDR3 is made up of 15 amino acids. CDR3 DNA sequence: TGCGCCAGCAGCCAAGATAAGTTTTACACCGGGGAGCTGTTTTTT. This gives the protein CASSQDKFYTGELFF.

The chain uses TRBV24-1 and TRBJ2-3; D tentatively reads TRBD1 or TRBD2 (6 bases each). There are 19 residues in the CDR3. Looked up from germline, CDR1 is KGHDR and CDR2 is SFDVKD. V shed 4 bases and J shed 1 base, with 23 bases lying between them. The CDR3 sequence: CATSDPSEGGLSGTDTQYF. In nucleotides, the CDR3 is TGTGCCACCAGTGACCCGTCTGAGGGGGGATTGAGCGGCACAGATACGCAGTATTTT.